This entry is about one TCR beta chain. Assay: immunoSEQ multiplex PCR; the TCRdb copy retains only in-frame clones and omits some. The sample contains about 63,000 clones, 92% of which appear only once. The data are from a study of T cells after somatic rescue of genetic block. Trimming took off 5 bases at V and 0 bases at J, with 12 bases between the two ends. The CDR3 sequence is 15 residues long. Germline CDR1 is SGHRS and CDR2 is YFSETQ. Specimen: peripheral blood mononuclear cells (PBMCs). The TCR was taken from a man aged 40-49 years. V is TRBV5-1 and J is TRBJ1-5; TRBD1 is a possible D gene (5 bases). This chain's CDR3 is CASRPGTNSNQPQHF. The DNA of the CDR3 is TGCGCCAGCAGACCCGGGACGAATAGCAATCAGCCCCAGCATTTT.